This T cell receptor (beta chain) was captured by sequencing in a study of CD8+ T cells in alopecia areata. At the level of the study: Twice a day, 5 to 10 mg of oral tofacitinib was administered to treated patients.

Following extraction, RNA underwent reverse transcription to cDNA, which served as the sequencing template. Measured with immunoSEQ multiplex PCR; TCRdb has only the in-frame clones, and not every one. The sample lists 190,000 or so clones, 58% occurring once. As to treatment: oral pan-JAK inhibitor, 5-10 mg twice daily. Germline CDR1 is MGHRA and CDR2 is YSYEKL. This CDR3 comprises 14 residues. V lost 1 base and J lost 3, with 8 bases in between. In regard to this clone: The antigen is unknown.

Study results and caveats: In scalp and blood during tofacitinib, many expanded lesional clones persisted.

The source of this sequence is a human donor with alopecia areata. The chain links TRBV4-1 to TRBJ2-3; D gene ambiguous. Sequencing was performed on CD8+ T cells sorted from blood, taken at week 24, from a patient treated with tofacitinib. DNA for the CDR3: TGCGCCAGCAGCCAAGGGTTGGTAACAGATACGCAGTATTTT. It specifies CASSQGLVTDTQYF.